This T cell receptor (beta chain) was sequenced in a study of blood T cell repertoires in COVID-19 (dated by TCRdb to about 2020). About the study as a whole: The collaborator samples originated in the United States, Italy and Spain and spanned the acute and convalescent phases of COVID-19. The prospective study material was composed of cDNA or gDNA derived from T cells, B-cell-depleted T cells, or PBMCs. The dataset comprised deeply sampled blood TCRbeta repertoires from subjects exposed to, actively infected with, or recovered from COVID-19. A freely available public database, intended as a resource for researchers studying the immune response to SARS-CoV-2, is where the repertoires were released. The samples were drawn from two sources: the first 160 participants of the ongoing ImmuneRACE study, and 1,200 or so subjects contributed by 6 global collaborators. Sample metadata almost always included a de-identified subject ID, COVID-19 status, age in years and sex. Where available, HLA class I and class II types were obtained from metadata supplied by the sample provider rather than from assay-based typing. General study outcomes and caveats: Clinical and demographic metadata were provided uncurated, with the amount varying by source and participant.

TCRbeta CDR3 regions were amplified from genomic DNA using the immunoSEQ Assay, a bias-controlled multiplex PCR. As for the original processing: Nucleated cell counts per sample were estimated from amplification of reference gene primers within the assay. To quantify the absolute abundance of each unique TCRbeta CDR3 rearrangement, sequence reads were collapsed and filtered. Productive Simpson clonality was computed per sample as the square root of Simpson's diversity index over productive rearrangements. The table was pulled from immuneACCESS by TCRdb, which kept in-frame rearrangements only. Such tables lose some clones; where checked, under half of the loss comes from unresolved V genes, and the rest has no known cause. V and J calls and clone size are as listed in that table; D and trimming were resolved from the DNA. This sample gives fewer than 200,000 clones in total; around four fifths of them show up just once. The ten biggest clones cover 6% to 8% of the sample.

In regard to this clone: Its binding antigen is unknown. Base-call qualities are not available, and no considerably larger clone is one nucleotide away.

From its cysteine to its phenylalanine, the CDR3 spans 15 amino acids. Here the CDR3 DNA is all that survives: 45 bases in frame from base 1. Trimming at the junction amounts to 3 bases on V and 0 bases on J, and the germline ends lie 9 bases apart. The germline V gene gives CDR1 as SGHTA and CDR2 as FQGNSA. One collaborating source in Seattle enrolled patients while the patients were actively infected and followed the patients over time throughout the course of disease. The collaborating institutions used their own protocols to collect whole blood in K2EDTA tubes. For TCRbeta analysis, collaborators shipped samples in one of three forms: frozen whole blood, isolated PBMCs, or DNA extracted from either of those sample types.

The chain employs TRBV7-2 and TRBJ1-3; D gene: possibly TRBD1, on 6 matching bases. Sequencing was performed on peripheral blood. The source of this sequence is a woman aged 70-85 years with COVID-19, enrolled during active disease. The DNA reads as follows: TGTGCCAGCAGCTTCGGGACAATCTCTGGAAACACCATATATTTT. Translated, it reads CASSFGTISGNTIYF.